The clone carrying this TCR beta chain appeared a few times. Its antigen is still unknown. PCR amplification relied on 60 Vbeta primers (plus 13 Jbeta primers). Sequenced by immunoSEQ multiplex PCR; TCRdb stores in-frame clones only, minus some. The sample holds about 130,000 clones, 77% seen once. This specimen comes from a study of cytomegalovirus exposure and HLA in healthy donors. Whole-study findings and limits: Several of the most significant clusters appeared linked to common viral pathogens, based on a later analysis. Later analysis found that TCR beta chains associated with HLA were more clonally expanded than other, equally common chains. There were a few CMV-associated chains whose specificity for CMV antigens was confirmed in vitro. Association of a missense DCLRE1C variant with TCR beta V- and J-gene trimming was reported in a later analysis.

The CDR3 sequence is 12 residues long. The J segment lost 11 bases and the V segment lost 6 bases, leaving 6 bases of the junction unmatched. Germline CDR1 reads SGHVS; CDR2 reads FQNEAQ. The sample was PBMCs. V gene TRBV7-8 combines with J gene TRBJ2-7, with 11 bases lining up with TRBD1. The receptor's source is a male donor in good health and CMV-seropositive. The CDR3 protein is CASSWGQGGKYF. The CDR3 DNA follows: TGTGCCAGCAGTTGGGGACAGGGGGGGAAGTACTTC.